Each of the 23 T cell receptor beta chains below was sequenced from the same sample in a study of T cell clones after liver transplantation. Sequencing was performed with immunoSEQ multiplex PCR; in TCRdb, only in-frame clones are kept and a portion is missing. The sample has over 100,000 clones, roughly 80% seen once. The source material was CD4+ T cells from blood, sampled before liver transplant. Source of these receptors: a human donor who received a liver transplant.

The genes are TRBV27 and TRBJ1-2; no clear D gene. The V and J ends lost 5 bases and 2 bases respectively, with 9 bases between them. CDR3 length equals 13 residues. The V gene's germline CDR1 is MNHEY and CDR2 SMNVEV (reference sequence). CDR3 protein: CASSRTVNYGYTF. The CDR3 DNA reads as TGTGCCAGCAGTCGTACAGTCAACTATGGCTACACCTTC.

This clone was observed a single time. The chain combines TRBV10-1 with TRBJ2-3; D possibly corresponds to TRBD1 (5 bases). This CDR3 has 15 amino acids. Trimming cost V 2 bases and J 2 bases, with 11 bases left between them. The germline gives CDR1 WNHNN, CDR2 SYGVQD (reference sequence). The CDR3 sequence is CASSEGAFSTDTQYF. The CDR3 bases are TGCGCCAGCAGTGAGGGGGCCTTTTCCACAGATACGCAGTATTTT.

The rearrangement joins TRBV18 to TRBJ2-1, with D perhaps TRBD1 or TRBD2 (6 bases each). Germline V CDR1 and CDR2: KGHSH, LQKENI. There are 15 residues in the CDR3. V was shortened by 6 bases and J by 5 bases, with 17 bases between the two germline ends. CDR3 loop: CASSDERGPNNEQFF. CDR3 coding DNA: TGTGCCAGCTCGGACGAACGGGGGCCAAACAATGAGCAGTTCTTC.

The chain joins TRBV7-8 to TRBJ2-1; D perhaps matches TRBD1 (6 bases). V dropped 2 bases and J dropped 11 bases, with 19 bases sitting between them. Germline V CDR1 and CDR2: SGHVS, FQNEAQ. The CDR3 runs 15 residues. The CDR3 bases are TGTGCCAGCAGCTTACTCTCCCTTCCCGGGACAAAGCAGTTCTTC. It codes for CASSLLSLPGTKQFF.

The chain is built from TRBV7-8 and TRBJ2-1; D call uncertain. The V and J ends lost 3 bases and 7 bases respectively, with 19 bases between them. CDR1 and CDR2 from the germline V gene are SGHVS and FQNEAQ. The CDR3 has 16 residues. CDR3 DNA: TGTGCCAGCAGCTTTACAACAACTACCGCTACTAATGAGCAGTTCTTC. It specifies CASSFTTTTATNEQFF.

This chain uses TRBV10-3 with TRBJ1-1, with D tentatively TRBD1 (5 bases). Trimming removed 3 bases from V and 1 base from J, with 6 bases in between. The CDR3 contains 13 residues. CDR1 ENHRY and CDR2 SYGVKD come from the germline V gene. The CDR3 loop reads CAISERGNTEAFF. The CDR3 DNA follows: TGTGCCATCAGTGAAAGGGGGAACACTGAAGCTTTCTTT.

The genes are TRBV18 and TRBJ2-7; TRBD1 aligns across 7 bases. The CDR3 covers 16 residues. After removal of 1 base from V and 5 bases from J, the junction contained 11 bases not matched to a gene. From germline, CDR1 is KGHSH and CDR2 LQKENI. The CDR3 here is CASSPLDGDRAHEQYF. The CDR3 DNA sequence: TGTGCCAGCTCACCACTCGATGGAGACAGGGCCCACGAGCAGTACTTC.

The table lists this clone with a few counts. This sequence joins TRBV15 and TRBJ2-2, with 7 bases matching TRBD1. V lost 0 bases and J lost 1; bases outside the gene matches: 2. This CDR3 comprises 16 residues. Germline-derived CDR1 and CDR2 are LNHNV and YYDKDF (reference sequence). The CDR3 DNA reads TGTGCCACCAGCAGAGATTGGACAGGGAACACCGGGGAGCTGTTTTTT. It is translated as CATSRDWTGNTGELFF.

The rearrangement links TRBV28 to TRBJ1-2; possible D gene TRBD1, 5 bases. CDR1 is MDHEN and CDR2 is SYDVKM in the germline V gene. The CDR3 contains 14 residues. V was shortened by 10 bases and J by 1 base, with 16 bases between the two germline ends. This chain's CDR3 is CANSQGGDNYGYTF. The CDR3 DNA reads TGTGCCAACTCCCAAGGAGGGGATAACTATGGCTACACCTTC.

The CDR3 bases are TGTGCCAGCGGAGGGGCCCGCGATACGCAGTATTTT. Amino acid sequence: CASGGARDTQYF. The rearrangement joins TRBV6-1 to TRBJ2-3, with D possibly being TRBD2 (6 bases). Germline assignment: CDR1 MNHNS and CDR2 SASEGT. The CDR3 is 12 residues long. With 8 bases removed from V and 6 bases from J, the gap between germline ends came to 12 bases.

The chain joins TRBV9 to TRBJ1-2, with 8 bases fitting TRBD1. The germline gives CDR1 SGDLS, CDR2 YYNGEE. With V trimmed by 3 bases and J by 4 bases, 5 bases remained unmatched. This CDR3 comprises 14 residues. The CDR3 sequence: CASSARTGGYGYTF. For the CDR3, the DNA is TGTGCCAGCAGCGCCCGAACAGGGGGCTATGGCTACACCTTC.

This clone was seen only once. CDR3 nucleotide sequence: TGTGCCAGCAGTATAGGGGCGAATGGCTACACCTTC. Protein: CASSIGANGYTF. V gene TRBV6-5 combines with J gene TRBJ1-2; D is perhaps TRBD1 (5 bases). This CDR3 contains 12 residues. Germline V lookup: CDR1 MNHEY, CDR2 SVGAGI. V shed 5 bases and J shed 6 bases, with 10 bases lying between them.

The chain couples TRBV18 to TRBJ1-4, with unresolved D. Germline V gene data show CDR1 as KGHSH and CDR2 as LQKENI. V gave up 3 bases and J gave up 5 bases, with 16 bases separating them. The CDR3 is made up of 16 amino acids. The CDR3 sequence: CASSPRVLENNEKLFF. The DNA for the CDR3 is TGTGCCAGCTCACCCCGCGTTTTGGAGAACAATGAAAAACTGTTTTTT.

This chain joins TRBV18 and TRBJ1-1; 8 bases are a match to TRBD1. The trim removed 5 bases at V and 1 base at J, leaving 6 bases unmatched. The CDR3 is made up of 15 amino acids. Germline V CDR1 and CDR2: KGHSH, LQKENI. The CDR3 spells CASSSPGGPNTEAFF. CDR3 DNA sequence: TGTGCCAGCTCATCGCCAGGGGGCCCGAACACTGAAGCTTTCTTT.

DNA for the CDR3: TGCGCCAGCAGCTCGGGACCCAGCTCCTACGAGCAGTACTTC. This translates into CASSSGPSSYEQYF. The chain employs TRBV5-1 and TRBJ2-7, with D possibly being TRBD1 or TRBD2 (5 bases each). Germline V gives CDR1 SGHRS, CDR2 YFSETQ. V shed 3 bases and J shed 0 bases, with 10 bases lying between them. The CDR3 length is 14 residues.

The V call is TRBV6-1, the J call TRBJ2-1, with 7 positions matching TRBD2. V lost 2 bases and J lost 10; bases outside the gene matches: 23. Germline CDR1 reads MNHNS; CDR2 reads SASEGT. This CDR3 comprises 19 residues. The CDR3 nucleotides are TGTGCCAGCAGTGAACCAGTTGCGGGAGTCTATCCCTTTGATTGGGAGCAGTTCTTC. It codes for CASSEPVAGVYPFDWEQFF.

The chain links TRBV7-2 to TRBJ1-5; 7 bases are shared with TRBD1. The CDR3 is 14 residues long. With 1 base clipped from V and 6 bases from J, the junction kept 3 bases outside the gene matches. Germline CDR1 SGHTA, CDR2 FQGNSA. Written as DNA, the CDR3 is TGTGCCAGCAGCTTAGGACAGGGCGGTCAGCCCCAGCATTTT. It encodes CASSLGQGGQPQHF.

The chain employs TRBV7-9 and TRBJ1-2, with unresolved D. Germline CDR1 SEHNR, CDR2 FQNEAQ (reference sequence). The CDR3 has 14 residues. V was shortened by 5 bases and J by 2 bases, with 12 bases between the two germline ends. CDR3 sequence: CASSPPGINYGYTF. CDR3 bases: TGTGCCAGCAGCCCCCCGGGAATCAACTATGGCTACACCTTC. Variable domain in full (rest from reference TRBV7-9 and TRBJ1-2): DTGVSQNPRHKITKRGQNVTFRCDPISEHNRLYWYRQTLGQGPEFLTYFQNEAQLEKSRLLSDRFSAERPKGSFSTLEIQRTEQGDSAMYLCASSPPGINYGYTFGSGTRLTVV.

The chain combines TRBV7-3 with TRBJ2-1; TRBD2 aligns across 15 bases. This CDR3 has 20 amino acids. Germline-derived CDR1 and CDR2 are SGHTA and FQGTGA. V gave up 4 bases and J gave up 2 bases; unmatched junction bases: 12. The CDR3 loop reads CASSSWTSGRARATYNEQFF. The CDR3 nucleotides read TGTGCCAGCAGCTCATGGACTAGCGGGAGGGCCCGCGCCACCTACAATGAGCAGTTCTTC. The full variable domain, its missing parts supplied by reference TRBV7-3 and TRBJ2-1, is GAGVSQTPSNKVTEKGKYVELRCDPISGHTALYWYRQSLGQGPEFLIYFQGTGAADDSGLPNDRFFAVRPEGSVSTLKIQRTERGDSAVYLCASSSWTSGRARATYNEQFFGPGTRLTVL.

This rearrangement joins TRBV7-8 to TRBJ1-2; a weak D match, TRBD1 (6 bases). The germline V gene has CDR1 SGHVS and CDR2 FQNEAQ. With 2 bases removed from V and 4 bases from J, the gap between germline ends came to 17 bases. The CDR3 is 16 amino acids. CDR3 region: CASSLNPTGAGYGYTF. CDR3 sequence (DNA): TGTGCCAGCAGCTTAAACCCGACGGGGGCGGGCTATGGCTACACCTTC.

The chain links TRBV9 to TRBJ2-1, with 8 bases aligning to TRBD2. V shed 4 bases and J 0 bases; nucleotides not matched to a gene: 12. Germline CDR1 and CDR2: SGDLS and YYNGEE. The CDR3 totals 18 residues. The CDR3 DNA sequence: TGTGCCAGCAGCCCCCGTGGTAGCGGGGTAAGCTCCTACAATGAGCAGTTCTTC. Amino acids: CASSPRGSGVSSYNEQFF.

The chain recombines TRBV7-6 with TRBJ1-5; D remains ambiguous. Germline CDR1 SGHVS, CDR2 FNYEAQ. Trimming took off 9 bases at V and 6 bases at J, with 9 bases between the two ends. There are 11 residues in the CDR3. The DNA for the CDR3 is TGTGCCAGAGAAATCGGTCAGCCCCAGCATTTT. Its protein is CAREIGQPQHF.

The rearrangement links TRBV6-5 to TRBJ1-1; D unresolved. This CDR3 is 14 amino acids long. Germline CDR1 MNHEY, CDR2 SVGAGI. V lost 4 bases, J lost 4 bases, and 13 bases lay in between. CDR3 residues: CASSSGRPVTEAFF. CDR3 sequence (DNA): TGTGCCAGCAGTTCCGGGAGACCCGTCACTGAAGCTTTCTTT.